The source of this T cell receptor (beta chain) is a study of blood T cell repertoires in COVID-19. Study context: The origin of the acute and convalescent COVID-19 samples was the United States, Italy and Spain.

With 0 bases removed from V and 6 bases from J, the gap between germline ends came to 19 bases. CDR1 and CDR2 from the germline V gene are SGHKS and YYEKEE (reference sequence). The CDR3 is 17 residues long. TCRdb's copy holds only in-frame clones and misses some; the assay was immunoSEQ multiplex PCR. The sample carries approximately 180,000 clones, approximately 92% recorded once. The chain joins TRBV5-5 to TRBJ1-3; TRBD1 might be the D (6 bases). The source of this sequence is a woman aged 40 to 50 with acute COVID-19. Sequencing was done on a sample of PBMCs or T cells enriched from blood (not recorded which). The CDR3 DNA is TGTGCCAGCAGCTTGGCTACCATCGCAGGGGTTGAAAACACCATATATTTT. Translated: CASSLATIAGVENTIYF.